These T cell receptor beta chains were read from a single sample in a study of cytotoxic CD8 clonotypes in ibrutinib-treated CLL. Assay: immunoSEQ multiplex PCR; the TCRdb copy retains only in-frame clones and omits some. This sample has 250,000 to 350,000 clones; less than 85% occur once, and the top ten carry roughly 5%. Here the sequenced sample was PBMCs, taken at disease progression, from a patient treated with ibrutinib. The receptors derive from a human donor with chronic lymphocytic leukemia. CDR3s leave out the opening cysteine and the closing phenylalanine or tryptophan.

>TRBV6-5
ASRKVGGELF
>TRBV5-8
ASSLEQGLGGNGAF
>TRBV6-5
ASSNRDRGLYGYT
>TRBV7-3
ASSLLRGSNTGELF
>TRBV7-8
ASSLATISTDTQY
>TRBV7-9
ASSRTGGPPQH
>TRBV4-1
ASSQAPGPRETQY
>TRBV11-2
ASSAQAPDTQY
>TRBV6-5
ASSWGFTDTQY
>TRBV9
ASSPDAYEQY
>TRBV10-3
ATGQATDTQY
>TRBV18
ASSPRWDRRLYEQY
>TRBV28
ASKSGANVLT
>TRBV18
ASSPRQGWTGELF
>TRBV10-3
AISKGLAGEETQY
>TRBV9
ASSVVGGNNEQF
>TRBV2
ASSGTGGEAF
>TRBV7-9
ASSFFQANTGELF
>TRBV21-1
ASRGYANTGELF
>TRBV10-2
ASSDRTRGSPLH
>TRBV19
ASNRDLNQPQH
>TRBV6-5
ASRGRGSEQY
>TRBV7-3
ASSLGLAGVSSYNEQF
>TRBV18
ASSPTGSTNEKLF
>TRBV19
ASSIVGQGFSPGANVLT
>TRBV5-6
ASSRTGANEQF
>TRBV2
ASSRSSGNTIY
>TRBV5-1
ASRTTSGGMYEQY
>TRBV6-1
ASTQGLGAF
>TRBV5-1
ASSGGTSGVWTQY
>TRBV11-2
ASSNGETQY
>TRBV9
ASSVGDSDTGELF
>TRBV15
ATIAGGPYNEQF
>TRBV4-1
ASSHGATVGSGETQY
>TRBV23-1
ASSQSTGGKGNEKLF
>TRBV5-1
ASSTRDKQETQY
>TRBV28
ASRTGGGVETQY
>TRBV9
ASSVMPGTPNYGYT
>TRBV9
ASSASGRTYNEQF
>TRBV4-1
ASSLQGEFTADTQY
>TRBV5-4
ASSFKLSETQY
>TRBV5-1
ASSPGPPITDTQY
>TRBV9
ASSDSAGGPSYNEQF
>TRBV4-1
ASSQDGWEPYEQY
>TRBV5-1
ASSLTVGQDQPQH
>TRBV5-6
ASKPGLARNEQF
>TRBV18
ASSRGTHTEAF
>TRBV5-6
ASSFRGLARGDTQY
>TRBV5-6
ASSLGQGADGYT
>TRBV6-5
ASSYDRTGNTIY
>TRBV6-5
ASAARGSYGYT
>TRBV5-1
ASTLAGEETQY
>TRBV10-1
ASSENTGGYEQY